These 23 T cell receptor beta chains share one sample of origin, sequenced in a study of human T cells and chemical hapten exposure. As for time point: pre-sensitization, week 0. Described treatment: therapeutic diphenylcyclopropenone sensitization with weekly scalp DPC. Via MiXCR, TCRdb re-called the RACE reads, giving one row per CDR3 protein. The sample carries roughly 260,000 distinct CDR3 sequences, 7.5% to 9% recorded once. Sequencing used whole blood, obtained in connection with sensitization to the hapten diphenylcyclopropenone (DPC). The receptors originated from a woman in her 40s with alopecia areata. Some clones in this sample may be carry-over from other donors' samples.

This clonotype has a handful of counts. This chain uses TRBV7-6 with TRBJ2-6, with D unclear. The CDR3 is made up of 16 amino acids. V lost 2 bases and J lost 0, with 8 bases in between. Germline V lookup: CDR1 SGHVS, CDR2 FNYEAQ. The chain's CDR3 is CASSLLPLSGANVLTF. DNA of the CDR3: TGTGCCAGCAGCTTATTGCCCCTCTCTGGGGCCAACGTCCTGACTTTC.

The genes are TRBV5-1 and TRBJ2-6; no clear D gene. V shed 4 bases and J shed 1 base, with 12 bases lying between them. Germline CDR1 reads SGHRS; CDR2 reads YFSETQ. CDR3 length: 16 residues. The DNA of the CDR3 is TGCGCCAGCAGCCCAGGACCACTATCTGGGGCCAACGTCCTGACTTTC. Encoded protein: CASSPGPLSGANVLTF.

This clonotype came up a few times. This chain joins TRBV6-4 and TRBJ2-5; no clear D gene. The CDR3 loop spans 12 amino acids. Germline V gene data show CDR1 as MRHNA and CDR2 as SNTAGT. The V and J ends lost 2 bases and 4 bases respectively, with 5 bases between them. In DNA, the CDR3 is TGTGCCAGCAGTGACCAACGAGAGACCCAGTACTTC. Protein sequence: CASSDQRETQYF.

This clonotype was seen only a few times. The chain recombines TRBV7-9 with TRBJ2-3; D is unresolved. V lost 5 bases, J lost 4 bases, and 19 bases lay in between. Germline V gene data show CDR1 as SEHNR and CDR2 as FQNEAQ (reference sequence). The CDR3 runs 16 residues. The CDR3, as DNA: TGTGCCAGCAGCATCGGTTGGGGTCCCGCCTCAGATACGCAGTATTTT. It specifies CASSIGWGPASDTQYF.

At least ten counts were recorded for this clonotype. CDR3 amino acids: CASSLLGTGTYEQYF. The DNA for the CDR3 is TGCGCCAGCAGCTTGCTTGGGACAGGGACCTACGAGCAGTACTTC. The chain joins TRBV5-1 to TRBJ2-7; TRBD1 matches at 9 bases. The CDR3 extends over 15 amino acids. The V gene's germline CDR1 is SGHRS and CDR2 YFSETQ. The trim removed 1 base at V and 2 bases at J, leaving 4 bases unmatched.

This clonotype was recorded a few times. This chain links TRBV20-1 with TRBJ1-4; D gene ambiguous. Germline lookup yields CDR1 DFQATT and CDR2 SNEGSKA (reference sequence). Trimming took 1 base from V and 5 from J, leaving 5 bases between them. The CDR3 totals 12 residues. The CDR3 DNA reads as TGCAGTGCTAGAGTTGGAAATGAAAAACTGTTTTTT. It codes for CSARVGNEKLFF.

This clonotype was recorded a few times. The chain recombines TRBV6-2 or TRBV6-3 with TRBJ2-2; 7 bases are a match to TRBD1. The V gene end was trimmed by 7 bases and the J gene end by 10 bases; junction bases not matched to a gene: 9. In germline, CDR1 is MNHEY, CDR2 SVGEGT. This CDR3 has 13 residues. Here the CDR3 reads CASKQGERLELFF. The DNA of the CDR3 is TGTGCCAGCAAGCAGGGGGAGCGTTTGGAGCTGTTTTTT.

This clonotype was counted a few times. This chain uses TRBV6-2 or TRBV6-3 with TRBJ2-3; TRBD1 might be the D (5 bases). V lost 6 bases and J lost 0, with 10 bases in between. Germline V gene lookup returns CDR1 MNHEY and CDR2 SVGEGT. This CDR3 region has 14 residues. This chain's CDR3 is CASRQTASTDTQYF. CDR3 nucleotide sequence: TGTGCCAGCAGGCAGACAGCTAGCACAGATACGCAGTATTTT.

The CDR3 is CASSSPGTDTQYF. CDR3 DNA sequence: TGCGCCAGCAGTTCCCCAGGGACAGATACGCAGTATTTT. The chain recombines TRBV5-1 with TRBJ2-3, with D possibly matching TRBD1 (5 bases). The CDR3 is made up of 13 amino acids. CDR1 is SGHRS, CDR2 YFSETQ, per germline. V was clipped by 5 bases and J by 3 bases, with 10 bases between them.

The sample holds a few counts of this clonotype. CDR3 nucleotides: TGTGCCAGCAGTGAAACCCGGTACTCACCCCTCCACTTT. It encodes CASSETRYSPLHF. This sequence joins TRBV12-3 or TRBV12-4 and TRBJ1-6; D uncertain. Trimming took off 5 bases at V and 10 bases at J, with 12 bases between the two ends. This CDR3 contains 13 residues.

The CDR3 DNA reads TGTGCCAGCACCGCCGGGACAGGGAAGGACATTCAGTACTTC. It specifies CASTAGTGKDIQYF. The V call is TRBV6-5, the J call TRBJ2-4; 9 bases line up with TRBD1. The junction had 9 bases not matched to a gene; V was cut back by 7 bases and J by 8 bases. The germline V gene encodes CDR1 MNHEY and CDR2 SVGAGI. This CDR3 has 14 amino acids.

V gene TRBV7-8 combines with J gene TRBJ1-1, with D uncertain. The CDR3 sequence is 12 residues long. The V gene's germline CDR1 is SGHVS and CDR2 FQNEAQ. The CDR3 DNA is TGTGCTTCAGTGGGGTCGAACACTGAAGCTTTCTTT. It is translated as CASVGSNTEAFF.

J is TRBJ1-2 and V is TRBV28; D might be TRBD1 (5 bases). V gave up 6 bases and J gave up 4 bases, with 15 bases separating them. The CDR3 extends over 14 amino acids. Germline V CDR1 and CDR2: MDHEN, SYDVKM. CDR3 nucleotides: TGTGCCAGCAGCCGGGACCAAGAAGCCTATGGCTACACCTTC. Its translation: CASSRDQEAYGYTF.

This clonotype was observed a handful of times. The CDR3 loop is CASSPGLATTDTQYF. In nucleotides, the CDR3 is TGTGCCAGCAGCCCGGGACTGGCAACCACAGATACGCAGTATTTT. The rearrangement joins TRBV7-9 to TRBJ2-3; a weak D match, TRBD2 (6 bases). This CDR3 is built from 15 residues. Between the trimmed V and J ends, which lost 5 bases and 2 bases, there was a span of 14 bases. Germline assignment: CDR1 SEHNR and CDR2 FQNEAQ (reference sequence).

This clonotype came up many times. The J gene is TRBJ2-1, the V gene TRBV4-1; a possible D gene is TRBD2 (5 bases). V was trimmed by 1 base and J by 7 bases, leaving 14 bases between them. Germline-derived CDR1 and CDR2 are MGHRA and YSYEKL. The CDR3 contains 15 residues. The CDR3 region is CASSQGPGTANEQFF. The CDR3 nucleotides read TGCGCCAGCAGCCAAGGACCGGGAACCGCGAATGAGCAGTTCTTC.

The genes are TRBV28 and TRBJ1-1; TRBD1 matches 8 bases. Losses at the gene ends were 3 bases for V and 1 base for J; bases not matched to a gene: 10. Germline V lookup: CDR1 MDHEN, CDR2 SYDVKM. This CDR3 region has 17 residues. CDR3 loop: CASSLPSQGAGNTEAFF. In DNA, the CDR3 is TGTGCCAGCAGTTTGCCAAGTCAGGGGGCCGGGAACACTGAAGCTTTCTTT.

This clonotype was seen only a few times. This chain joins TRBV6-2 or TRBV6-3 and TRBJ1-2, with 7 bases matching TRBD1. V was pared by 6 bases and J by 13 bases, with 17 bases of the junction left unmatched. Germline V CDR1 and CDR2: MNHEY, SVGEGT. The length of the CDR3 is 14 residues. CDR3 in amino acids: CASRPSGDSISPTF. The CDR3 coding sequence is TGTGCCAGCAGGCCCTCGGGGGACAGTATTTCGCCCACCTTC.

The gene calls are TRBV6-5 and TRBJ2-6; D remains ambiguous. Looked up from germline, CDR1 is MNHEY and CDR2 is SVGAGI. Between the trimmed V and J ends, which lost 0 bases and 0 bases, there was a span of 6 bases. The length of the CDR3 is 16 residues. The CDR3 here is CASSYSQYSGANVLTF. The DNA of the CDR3 is TGTGCCAGCAGTTACTCGCAATACTCTGGGGCCAACGTCCTGACTTTC.

This clonotype was seen many times. The V gene is TRBV20-1, the J gene TRBJ1-1; D may be TRBD1 (6 bases). From germline, CDR1 is DFQATT and CDR2 SNEGSKA (reference sequence). The ends were cut back, 0 bases at V and 7 bases at J, with 18 bases in the middle. The CDR3 loop spans 15 amino acids. CDR3 amino acids: CSAREPRTGANEAFF. CDR3 nucleotides: TGCAGTGCTAGAGAACCAAGGACGGGGGCGAATGAAGCTTTCTTT.

V gene TRBV6-1 combines with J gene TRBJ2-7, with a weak D call TRBD1 (5 bases). Germline V gives CDR1 MNHNS, CDR2 SASEGT. Trimming removed 3 bases from V and 5 bases from J, with 11 bases in between. The CDR3 has 13 amino acids. CDR3: CASSDHLRDEQYF. The CDR3 bases are TGTGCCAGCAGTGACCACCTCAGGGACGAGCAGTACTTC.

This clonotype was found a few times. This chain joins TRBV28 and TRBJ2-7; perhaps TRBD1 as D (6 bases). Germline CDR1 MDHEN, CDR2 SYDVKM. The CDR3 loop spans 14 amino acids. V was pared by 5 bases and J by 0 bases, with 11 bases between. The CDR3 region has the DNA TGTGCCAGCAGTGAACAGGGTAACTCCTACGAGCAGTACTTC. Translating gives CASSEQGNSYEQYF.

The rearrangement joins TRBV6-5 to TRBJ2-5; D ambiguous. Trimming left V 5 bases short and J 5 bases short, with 21 bases between. CDR1 is MNHEY and CDR2 is SVGAGI in the germline V gene. This CDR3 comprises 16 residues. Here the CDR3 DNA reads TGTGCCAGCAGTAAGACCACCGACCTGCGCCGGGAGACCCAGTACTTC. Translated: CASSKTTDLRRETQYF.

The chain has TRBV4-3 and TRBJ2-7, with 8 bases matching TRBD2. Trimming took 0 bases from V and 2 from J; bases not matched to a gene: 6. This CDR3 contains 16 residues. Germline CDR1 LGHNA, CDR2 YSLEER. The CDR3 DNA sequence: TGCGCCAGCAGCCAAGATAGTACAGCGGGAGCCTACGAGCAGTACTTC. Its translation: CASSQDSTAGAYEQYF.